This entry is about one T cell receptor beta chain. The entry originates in a study of T cell responses to AZD1222 COVID-19 vaccine. Trimming stripped 4 bases from V and 4 bases from J, with 9 bases between. The CDR3 totals 13 residues. The germline V gene has CDR1 KGHSH and CDR2 LQKENI. Repertoires were generated with immunoSEQ multiplex PCR, while TCRdb's copy carries only in-frame clones and drops some. Of more than 110,000 clones listed, approximately 89% are singletons. This receptor was obtained from an adult in good health. The chain is built from TRBV18 and TRBJ2-3, with D unclear. This specimen was peripheral blood, taken on day 0 of AZD1222 vaccination. CDR3 in DNA: TGTGCCAGCTCACGGGGATCTTCAGATACGCAGTATTTT. Translating it yields CASSRGSSDTQYF.